This TCR beta chain is from a study of shared clonotypes between healthy human individuals. At the level of the study: Ranging from 18 to 49 in age, donors were a couple of women and a few men. Per donor, three plates held CD4 naive cells, three held CD4 memory, two held CD8 naive and one held CD8 memory. Findings and limits, study-wide: Shared across four donors were around 5% of the naive CD4 clonotypes.

Trimming cost V 5 bases and J 0 bases, with 8 bases left between them. Germline-derived CDR1 and CDR2 are MNHEY and SVGAGI. CDR3 size: 14 residues. Comment on this clone: Its cognate antigen is unknown.

Sorted subsets were amplified in replicate PCRs using about 200 ng DNA, 32,000 or so T cell genomes. TCRdb's table, derived via immunoSEQ multiplex PCR, lists solely in-frame clones and lacks some. The sample records 2.5 million or so clones, about 92% being singletons. This sequence joins TRBV6-5 and TRBJ1-3; unclear D gene. What was sequenced was naive CD4+ T cells sorted from blood. Sample subset: CD45RA+ positively selected. This TCR was recovered from a man younger than 35 in good health. CDR3 sequence reads: CASSIGFSGNTIYF. The CDR3 DNA reads as TGTGCCAGCAGTATAGGATTCTCTGGAAACACCATATATTTT.